This T cell receptor (beta chain) was documented in a study of blood T cells in healthy people across ages. General observations from the study: TCR beta diversity per million T cells fell roughly linearly with age. PBMCs left unsorted prevented a conclusive naive versus antigen-experienced comparison.

This clonotype was seen a few times. No antigen is known for it. With a J-beta primer mix and a sample-barcoded 5' primer, a second PCR ran roughly 6 to 12 cycles. Via MiXCR, TCRdb re-called the 5' RACE reads, giving one row per CDR3 protein. The sample shows hundreds of thousands of distinct CDR3 sequences, roughly 20% of them seen only once. This clonotype was sampled from a man aged 65-85 years in good health. Sequencing used blood.

The CDR3 DNA reads as TGTGCCAGCGATCAGGGGAAGACCAATCAGCCCCAGCATTTT. Amino acids: CASDQGKTNQPQHF. The chain combines TRBV7-8 with TRBJ1-5; D is perhaps TRBD1 (6 bases). This CDR3 has 14 amino acids. V was clipped by 8 bases and J by 3 bases, with 14 bases between them. Germline CDR1 is SGHVS and CDR2 is FQNEAQ.